This T cell receptor (beta chain) originates from a study of T cells expressing NK-cell markers. TCRdb processed the 5' RACE reads again and assigns one entry to each CDR3 protein, with no DNA. The listing contains about 260,000 distinct CDR3 sequences. Looked up from germline, CDR1 is SEHNR and CDR2 is FQNEAQ (reference sequence). The CDR3 consists of 15 residues. This chain uses TRBV7-9 with TRBJ1-1; TCRdb's D call, TRBD1, is unchecked because there is no DNA. The specimen sequenced was blood T cells: a sorted CD56 or NKG2C T cell subset, CD4+ or CD8+ T cells, or bulk PBMC T cells (not recorded which). This sequence originates from a woman aged 18 to 69 in good health. CDR3 residues: CASSLVGGHPTEAFF.